This TCR beta chain appears in the sequencing data of a study of T cells in Graves' hyperthyroidism and ophthalmopathy. The investigators amplified TCR beta CDR3 regions from RNA transcripts. The study used the HTBI primer set for a first-round RT-PCR of the TCR CDR3. TCRdb ran MiXCR on the multiplex PCR reads and lists one entry per CDR3 protein. Of a few hundred thousand distinct CDR3 sequences listed, around a sixth were seen once; the top ten hold around 7.8%. The authors deemed Graves' hyperthyroidism stable absent ophthalmopathy progression within 18 months. Fresh peripheral blood, around 10 ml of it, supplied the PBMCs. The sequencing sample was made of blood. The receptor's source is a woman in her 30s with Graves' hyperthyroidism.

As DNA, the CDR3 is TGTGCCACCAGCATCGTAAAACGGGGGCGGGCCAGCACAGATACGCAGTATTTT. Its protein product is CATSIVKRGRASTDTQYF. This chain links TRBV15 with TRBJ2-3; either TRBD1 or TRBD2 may fit D (6 bases each). CDR1 and CDR2 (germline): LNHNV, YYDKDF (reference sequence). V was clipped by 4 bases and J by 0 bases, with 20 bases between them. The CDR3 contains 18 residues.